A selection of T cell receptor beta chains follows, all from one sample in a study of beta chain features in type 1 diabetes. This table comes from immunoSEQ multiplex PCR, and its TCRdb copy is limited to in-frame clones, with some not included. This sample has more than 250,000 clones, with roughly 21% found just once. What was sequenced was naive CD4+ T cells from blood. Receptors originate from a woman aged 40 to 50 with type 1 diabetes. The CDR3 runs from the conserved cysteine through the conserved F or W. D genes are given only for firm matches. Only some rows state a clone size, as once, few, many or a class for expanded clones.

>13|NA|TRBV7-9|TRBJ2-7|NA
TGTGCCAGCAGCTTATCGGAGGGACAGAAGCAGTACTTC
CASSLSEGQKQYF
>12|NA|TRBV14|TRBJ2-1|few
TGTGCCAGCAGCCAAGATCCGGGTGAGCAGTTCTTC
CASSQDPGEQFF
>13|NA|TRBV29-1|TRBJ2-7|NA
TGCAGCGTTGTCGGATCGAGGAGAGTGGAGCAGTACTTC
CSVVGSRRVEQYF
>17|TRBD2|TRBV5-1|TRBJ2-3|NA
TGCGCCAGCAGCTCCGGGACTAGCGGGTTCAGCACAGATACGCAGTATTTT
CASSSGTSGFSTDTQYF
>14|TRBD2|TRBV9|TRBJ2-5|NA
TGTGCCAGCAGCAGGGGACTAGCGGGAGAGACCCAGTACTTC
CASSRGLAGETQYF
>13|TRBD1|TRBV7-9|TRBJ2-5|few
TGTGCCAGCAGCATCCGGACAGGGCTGGAGCCGTACTTC
CASSIRTGLEPYF
>15|NA|TRBV7-3|TRBJ1-1|NA
TGTGCCAGCAGCTTAAGGGCAGGGTGGGACACTGAAGCTTTCTTT
CASSLRAGWDTEAFF
>16|TRBD2|TRBV30|TRBJ2-2|few
TGTGCCTGGAGTGCCCTAGCGGGTCTCAACACCGGGGAGCTGTTTTTT
CAWSALAGLNTGELFF
>14|NA|TRBV19|TRBJ1-1|NA
TGTGCCAGTAGTAGCCCAGGGATTTACACTGAAGCTTTCTTT
CASSSPGIYTEAFF
>16|TRBD2|TRBV9|TRBJ2-3|NA
TGTGCCAGCAGCGTAGCACTAGCGGGGCGCACAGATACGCAGTATTTT
CASSVALAGRTDTQYF
>14|NA|TRBV7-8|TRBJ2-1|NA
TGTGCCAGCAGCTTAGTGGTGGGCAACAGTGAGCAGTTCTTC
CASSLVVGNSEQFF
>16|NA|TRBV7-9|TRBJ2-1|NA
TGTGCCAGCAGCGGGGGGGGACAGGAGGCTGATTACGAGCAGTTCTTC
CASSGGGQEADYEQFF
>17|TRBD2|TRBV25-1|TRBJ2-5|NA
TGTGCCAGCAGGGCCGTGTGGGGGAGGGGAGGCATAGAGACCCAGTACTTC
CASRAVWGRGGIETQYF
>14|NA|TRBV18|TRBJ2-3|NA
TGTGCCAGCTCACCAGGGAGTAGCACAGATACGCAGTATTTT
CASSPGSSTDTQYF
>14|NA|TRBV28|TRBJ2-3|few
TGTGCCAGCAGTTTAGCAGGGGCTACAGATACGCAGTATTTT
CASSLAGATDTQYF
>15|TRBD2|TRBV7-9|TRBJ2-1|NA
TGTGCCAGCAGGGAGACTAGCGGGAGAGGTGATGAGCAGTTCTTC
CASRETSGRGDEQFF
>15|TRBD1|TRBV27|TRBJ1-2|few
TGTGCCAGCAGTTTCGGGGACAGGGGTGGCTATGGCTACACCTTC
CASSFGDRGGYGYTF
>14|TRBD1|TRBV9|TRBJ2-2|few
TGTGCCAGCAGCGCCTTTGGGACAGCCGGGGAGCTGTTTTTT
CASSAFGTAGELFF
>11|NA|TRBV29-1|TRBJ1-1|few
TGCAGCGTTGCCAGGGCCTCCGAAGCTTTCTTT
CSVARASEAFF
>13|NA|TRBV28|TRBJ1-1|few
TGTGCCAGCGGGGGGATCCTGAACACTGAAGCTTTCTTT
CASGGILNTEAFF
>17|TRBD2|TRBV4-2|TRBJ2-4|NA
TGTGCCAGCAGCCAAGCCGGGACTAGCGGGAGGAGGGACATTCAGTACTTC
CASSQAGTSGRRDIQYF
>14|NA|TRBV10-3|TRBJ2-3|NA
TGTGCCATCAGTGCAGGGGAGCGGACAGATACGCAGTATTTT
CAISAGERTDTQYF
>14|TRBD1|TRBV5-1|TRBJ2-1|few
TGCGCCAGCAGCGGGCAGACAGGGGGCGATGAGCAGTTCTTC
CASSGQTGGDEQFF
>14|NA|TRBV11-2|TRBJ1-1|NA
TGTGCCAGCAGCTTCACAGCTTCGAACACTGAAGCTTTCTTT
CASSFTASNTEAFF
>14|TRBD2|TRBV30|TRBJ2-3|NA
TGTGCCTGGGGTAGCGGGAGTAGCACAGATACGCAGTATTTT
CAWGSGSSTDTQYF
>16|NA|TRBV5-1|TRBJ2-1|few
TGCGCCAGCAGCTTGGGTCCAGCGGATCTCTACAATGAGCAGTTCTTC
CASSLGPADLYNEQFF
>16|NA|TRBV9|TRBJ2-1|NA
TGTGCCAGCAGCGCCCCGGGGGTTGCCCTGTACAATGAGCAGTTCTTC
CASSAPGVALYNEQFF
>13|NA|TRBV14|TRBJ1-2|NA
TGTGCCAGCAGCCAAGAGAGGCACTATGGCTACACCTTC
CASSQERHYGYTF
>16|TRBD1|TRBV11-2|TRBJ2-7|few
TGTGCCAGCAGCCGAGACAGGGCCTCTCCAACCTACGAGCAGTACTTC
CASSRDRASPTYEQYF
>14|TRBD1|TRBV30|TRBJ1-3|few
TGTGCCTGGAGTGCCGGGACAGGGGGCAACACCATATATTTT
CAWSAGTGGNTIYF
>12|NA|TRBV7-9|TRBJ2-2|NA
TGTGCCAGCAGCTTAGAAGACAGGGAGCTGTTTTTT
CASSLEDRELFF
>15|NA|TRBV29-1|TRBJ1-1|few
TGCAGCGTTGTAGGGGCTGGGGTGGCGAACACTGAAGCTTTCTTT
CSVVGAGVANTEAFF
>12|NA|TRBV29-1|TRBJ2-5|NA
TGCAGCGTAACGCAGGGGCGGGAGACCCAGTACTTC
CSVTQGRETQYF
>15|NA|TRBV6-5|TRBJ2-7|NA
TGTGCCAGCAGTTTGGGCAGTACCGCCTCCTACGAGCAGTACTTC
CASSLGSTASYEQYF
>17|TRBD1|TRBV27|TRBJ2-5|NA
TGTGCCAGCAGTTTATTCCCGGGACAGGGGAGCGCGGGGACCCAGTACTTC
CASSLFPGQGSAGTQYF
>12|TRBD1|TRBV29-1|TRBJ2-7|few
TGCAGCGTTGGGCAGGGGGCCTACGAGCAGTACTTC
CSVGQGAYEQYF
>15|NA|TRBV7-2|TRBJ2-1|NA
TGTGCCAGCAGCTTGGGAGAGGGCCCCTACAATGAGCAGTTCTTC
CASSLGEGPYNEQFF
>15|TRBD1|TRBV5-6|TRBJ2-3|once
TGTGCCAGCAGCTTACGGACAGGGGGAGGAGATACGCAGTATTTT
CASSLRTGGGDTQYF
>14|NA|TRBV28|TRBJ1-1|NA
TGTGCCAGCAGATCAGGGGAAGGGAACACTGAAGCTTTCTTT
CASRSGEGNTEAFF
>14|NA|TRBV7-2|TRBJ1-1|few
TGTGCCAGCAGCCGAGGAGAGGGTGGCACTGAAGCTTTCTTT
CASSRGEGGTEAFF
>12|NA|TRBV11-1|TRBJ1-2|NA
TGTGCCAGCAGTCAGGGTAACTATGGCTACACCTTC
CASSQGNYGYTF
>13|NA|TRBV11-3|TRBJ2-3|NA
TGTGCCAGCAGCCTCCGGGACACAGATACGCAGTATTTT
CASSLRDTDTQYF
>15|TRBD2|TRBV5-6|TRBJ2-7|NA
TGTGCCAGCAGCTTGGGACTAGCGGGAACCTACGAGCAGTACTTC
CASSLGLAGTYEQYF
>14|TRBD1|TRBV18|TRBJ2-1|few
TGTGCCAGCTCACCCGAGGACAGGGGTAATGAGCAGTTCTTC
CASSPEDRGNEQFF
>15|TRBD2|TRBV30|TRBJ2-7|NA
TGTGCCTGGAGTGGATGGACTAGCAGAGCAGGCGAGCAGTACTTC
CAWSGWTSRAGEQYF
>12|NA|TRBV18|TRBJ2-1|few
TGTGCCAGCTCACCGACTAGCAATGAGCAGTTCTTC
CASSPTSNEQFF
>15|TRBD1|TRBV7-2|TRBJ2-1|few
TGTGCCAGCAGCCTCCGACAGGGCCCCTACAATGAGCAGTTCTTC
CASSLRQGPYNEQFF
>16|NA|TRBV4-3|TRBJ1-4|NA
TGCGCCAGCAGTCAAGGAGACAGATTATCCCATGAAAAACTGTTTTTT
CASSQGDRLSHEKLFF
>16|TRBD2|TRBV5-1|TRBJ2-7|NA
TGCGCCAGCAGCGTATTGACTAGCGGGAGCTCCTACGAGCAGTACTTC
CASSVLTSGSSYEQYF
>16|TRBD1|TRBV4-3|TRBJ1-6|few
TGCGCCAGCAGCCAAGAATGGGACAGGGAGAATTCACCCCTCCACTTT
CASSQEWDRENSPLHF
>16|TRBD2|TRBV7-3|TRBJ2-2|NA
TGTGCCAGCAGCCTGGGACTAGCGGGCAACACCGGGGAGCTGTTTTTT
CASSLGLAGNTGELFF
>14|TRBD1|TRBV2|TRBJ2-3|NA
TGTGCCAGCAACTGGGACAGAAGCACAGATACGCAGTATTTT
CASNWDRSTDTQYF
>14|NA|TRBV28|TRBJ1-2|few
TGTGCCAGCAGTTTGCCGGGTCTGCACTATGGCTACACCTTC
CASSLPGLHYGYTF
>12|TRBD1|TRBV29-1|TRBJ1-1|NA
TGCAGCGGCCGACAGGGCTACACTGAAGCTTTCTTT
CSGRQGYTEAFF
>14|NA|TRBV2|TRBJ1-4|NA
TGTGCCAGCAGTTACATGGCAACTAATGAAAAACTGTTTTTT
CASSYMATNEKLFF
>15|TRBD1|TRBV27|TRBJ2-7|NA
TGTGCCAGCAGTCTACCGGGACAGGGGACGTACGAGCAGTACTTC
CASSLPGQGTYEQYF
>13|NA|TRBV25-1|TRBJ2-7|few
TGTGCCAGCAGTGGCGCGGGGCGATACGAGCAGTACTTC
CASSGAGRYEQYF
>13|NA|TRBV19|TRBJ1-1|NA
TGTGCCACCCGTCGGGAGGAAGACACTGAAGCTTTCTTT
CATRREEDTEAFF
>16|TRBD2|TRBV28|TRBJ2-7|NA
TGTGCCAGCAGAACGGGACTAGCGGGAATCTCCTACGAGCAGTACTTC
CASRTGLAGISYEQYF
>14|TRBD1|TRBV4-3|TRBJ2-1|NA
TGCGCCAGCAGCCCAGGACAGGGGTGGAATGAGCAGTTCTTC
CASSPGQGWNEQFF